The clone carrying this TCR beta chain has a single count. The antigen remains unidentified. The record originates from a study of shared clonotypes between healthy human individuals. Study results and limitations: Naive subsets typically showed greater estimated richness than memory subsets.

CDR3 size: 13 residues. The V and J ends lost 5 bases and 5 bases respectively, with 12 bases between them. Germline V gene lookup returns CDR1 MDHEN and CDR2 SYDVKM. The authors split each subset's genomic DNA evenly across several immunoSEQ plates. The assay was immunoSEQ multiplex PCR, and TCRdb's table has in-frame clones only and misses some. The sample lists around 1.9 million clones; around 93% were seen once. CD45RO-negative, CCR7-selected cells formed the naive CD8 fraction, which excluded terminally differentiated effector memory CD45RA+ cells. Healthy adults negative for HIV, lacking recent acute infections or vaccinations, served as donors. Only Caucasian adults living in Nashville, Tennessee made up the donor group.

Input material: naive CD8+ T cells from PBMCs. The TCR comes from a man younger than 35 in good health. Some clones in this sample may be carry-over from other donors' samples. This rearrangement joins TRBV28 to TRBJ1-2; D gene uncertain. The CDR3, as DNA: TGTGCCAGCAGTACCACCGCCTTTTATGGCTACACCTTC. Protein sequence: CASSTTAFYGYTF.